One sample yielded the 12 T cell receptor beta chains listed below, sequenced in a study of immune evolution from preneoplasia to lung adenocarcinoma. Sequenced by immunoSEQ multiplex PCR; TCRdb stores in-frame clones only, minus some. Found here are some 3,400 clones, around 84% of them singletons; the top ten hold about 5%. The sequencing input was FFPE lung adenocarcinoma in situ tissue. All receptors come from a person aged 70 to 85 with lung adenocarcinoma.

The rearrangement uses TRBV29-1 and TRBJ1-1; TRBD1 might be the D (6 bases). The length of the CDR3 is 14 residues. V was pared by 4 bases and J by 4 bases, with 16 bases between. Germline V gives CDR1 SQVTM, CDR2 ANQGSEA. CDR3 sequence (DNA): TGCAGCGTTGCAACAGGGTGGGATGGCACTGAAGCTTTCTTT. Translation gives CSVATGWDGTEAFF.

The CDR3 region is CASSLMEGDEQFF. CDR3 bases: TGTGCCAGCAGCTTAATGGAGGGGGATGAGCAGTTCTTC. The rearrangement links TRBV13 to TRBJ2-1; TRBD1 or TRBD2 may be the D gene (6 bases each). Germline V CDR1 and CDR2: PRHDT, FYEKMQ (reference sequence). Trimming cost V 2 bases and J 8 bases, with 10 bases left between them. CDR3 length equals 13 residues. Supplemented by reference TRBV13 and TRBJ2-1, the full variable domain reads AAGVIQSPRHLIKEKRETATLKCYPIPRHDTVYWYQQGPGQDPQFLISFYEKMQSDKGSIPDRFSAQQFSDYHSELNMSSLELGDSALYFCASSLMEGDEQFFGPGTRLTVL.

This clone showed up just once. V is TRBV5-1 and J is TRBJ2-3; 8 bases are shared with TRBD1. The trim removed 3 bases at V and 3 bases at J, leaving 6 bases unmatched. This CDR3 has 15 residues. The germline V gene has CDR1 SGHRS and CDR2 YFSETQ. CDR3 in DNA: TGCGCCAGCAGCTATTCCAGGGGGCTGACAGATACGCAGTATTTT. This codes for CASSYSRGLTDTQYF. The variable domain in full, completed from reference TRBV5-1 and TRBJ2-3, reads KAGVTQTPRYLIKTRGQQVTLSCSPISGHRSVSWYQQTPGQGLQFLFEYFSETQRNKGNFPGRFSGRQFSNSRSEMNVSTLELGDSALYLCASSYSRGLTDTQYFGPGTRLTVL.

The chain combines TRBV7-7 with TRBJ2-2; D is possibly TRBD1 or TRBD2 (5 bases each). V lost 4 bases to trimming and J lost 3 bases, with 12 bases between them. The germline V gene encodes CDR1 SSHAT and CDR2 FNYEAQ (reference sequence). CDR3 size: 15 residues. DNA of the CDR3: TGTGCCAGCAGCTCAGGGTTGGGGGACACCGGGGAGCTGTTTTTT. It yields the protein CASSSGLGDTGELFF. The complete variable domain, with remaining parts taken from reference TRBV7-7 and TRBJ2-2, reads GAGVSQSPRYKVTKRGQDVTLRCDPISSHATLYWYQQALGQGPEFLTYFNYEAQPDKSGLPSDRFSAERPEGSISTLTIQRTEQRDSAMYRCASSSGLGDTGELFFGEGSRLTVL.

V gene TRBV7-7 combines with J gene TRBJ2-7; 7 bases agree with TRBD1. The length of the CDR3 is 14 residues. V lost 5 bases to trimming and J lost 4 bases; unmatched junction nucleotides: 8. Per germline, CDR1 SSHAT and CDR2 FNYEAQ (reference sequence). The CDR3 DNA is TGTGCCAGCAGCCTCTCGACAGGGTTATACGAGCAGTACTTC. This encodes CASSLSTGLYEQYF.

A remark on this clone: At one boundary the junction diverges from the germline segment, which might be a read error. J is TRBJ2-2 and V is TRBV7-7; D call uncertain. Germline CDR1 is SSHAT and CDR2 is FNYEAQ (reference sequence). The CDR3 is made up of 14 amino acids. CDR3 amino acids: CASSLILNTGELFF. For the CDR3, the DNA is TGTGCTAGCAGCTTAATATTGAACACCGGGGAGCTGTTTTTT.

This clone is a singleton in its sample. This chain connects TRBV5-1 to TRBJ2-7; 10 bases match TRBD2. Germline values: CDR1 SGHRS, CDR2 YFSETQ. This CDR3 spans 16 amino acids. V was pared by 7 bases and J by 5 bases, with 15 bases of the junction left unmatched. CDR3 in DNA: TGCGCCAGCGCCCCCCTACCGAGCGGGAGGGCCCACGAGCAGTACTTC. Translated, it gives CASAPLPSGRAHEQYF.

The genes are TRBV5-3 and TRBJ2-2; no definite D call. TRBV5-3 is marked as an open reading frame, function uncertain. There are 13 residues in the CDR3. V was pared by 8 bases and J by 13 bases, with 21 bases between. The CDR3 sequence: CASQTSQWVVLFF. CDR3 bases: TGTGCCAGCCAAACGTCGCAATGGGTTGTGCTGTTTTTT.

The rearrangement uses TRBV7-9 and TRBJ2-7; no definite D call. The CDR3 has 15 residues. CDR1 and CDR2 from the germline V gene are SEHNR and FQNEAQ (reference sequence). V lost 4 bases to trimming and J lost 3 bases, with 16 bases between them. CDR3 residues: CASSSLEPPGYEQYF. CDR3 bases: TGTGCCAGCAGCTCCCTGGAGCCTCCAGGCTACGAGCAGTACTTC.

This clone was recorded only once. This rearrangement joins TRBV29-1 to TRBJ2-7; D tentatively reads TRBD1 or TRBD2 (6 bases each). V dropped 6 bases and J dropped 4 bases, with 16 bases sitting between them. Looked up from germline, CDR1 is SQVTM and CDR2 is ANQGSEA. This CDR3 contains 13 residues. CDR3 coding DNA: TGCAGCGTGGGGGGTACAGGGAAGTACGAGCAGTACTTC. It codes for CSVGGTGKYEQYF.

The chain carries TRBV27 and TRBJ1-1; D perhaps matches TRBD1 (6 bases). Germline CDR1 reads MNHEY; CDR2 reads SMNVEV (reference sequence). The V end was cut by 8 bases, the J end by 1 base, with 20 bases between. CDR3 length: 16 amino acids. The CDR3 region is CASRRGAGVRNTEAFF. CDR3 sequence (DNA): TGTGCCAGCCGCCGTGGGGCAGGGGTCCGGAACACTGAAGCTTTCTTT.

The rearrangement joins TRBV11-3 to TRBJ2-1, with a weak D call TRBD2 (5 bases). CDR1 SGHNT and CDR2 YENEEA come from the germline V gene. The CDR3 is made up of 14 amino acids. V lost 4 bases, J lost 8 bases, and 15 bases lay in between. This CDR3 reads CASSSDGGSHEQFF. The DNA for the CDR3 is TGTGCCAGCAGCTCGGATGGAGGATCGCATGAGCAGTTCTTC.